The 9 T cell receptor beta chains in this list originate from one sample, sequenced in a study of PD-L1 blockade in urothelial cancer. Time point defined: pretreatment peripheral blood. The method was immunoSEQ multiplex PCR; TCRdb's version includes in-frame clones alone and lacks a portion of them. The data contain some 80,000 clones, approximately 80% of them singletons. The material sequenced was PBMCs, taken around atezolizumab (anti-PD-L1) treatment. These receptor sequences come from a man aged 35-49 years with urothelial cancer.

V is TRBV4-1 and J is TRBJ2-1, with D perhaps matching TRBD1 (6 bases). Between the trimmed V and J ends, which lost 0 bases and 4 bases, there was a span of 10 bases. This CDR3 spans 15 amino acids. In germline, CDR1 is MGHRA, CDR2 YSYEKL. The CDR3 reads CASSQEMGHYNEQFF. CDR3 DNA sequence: TGCGCCAGCAGCCAAGAAATGGGACATTACAATGAGCAGTTCTTC.

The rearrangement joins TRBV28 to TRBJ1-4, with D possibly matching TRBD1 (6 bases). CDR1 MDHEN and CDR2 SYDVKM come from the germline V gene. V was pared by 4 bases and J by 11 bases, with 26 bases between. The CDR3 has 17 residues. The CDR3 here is CASSSVGNRVVGAKLFF. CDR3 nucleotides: TGTGCCAGCAGTTCTGTCGGGAACAGGGTGGTTGGTGCGAAACTGTTTTTT.

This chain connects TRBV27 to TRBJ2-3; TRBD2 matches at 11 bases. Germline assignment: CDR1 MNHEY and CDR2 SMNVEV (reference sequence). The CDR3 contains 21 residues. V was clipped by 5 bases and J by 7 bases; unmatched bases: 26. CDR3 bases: TGTGCCAGCAGTACCCTTATGGGACCAGGGACGACTAGCGGGATTCAAAATACGCAGTATTTT. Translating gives CASSTLMGPGTTSGIQNTQYF.

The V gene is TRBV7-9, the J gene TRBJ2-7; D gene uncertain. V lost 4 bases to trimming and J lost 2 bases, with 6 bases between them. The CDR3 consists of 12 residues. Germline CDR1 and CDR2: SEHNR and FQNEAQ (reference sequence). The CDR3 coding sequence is TGTGCCAGCAGCTCGTATCCCTACGAGCAGTACTTC. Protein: CASSSYPYEQYF.

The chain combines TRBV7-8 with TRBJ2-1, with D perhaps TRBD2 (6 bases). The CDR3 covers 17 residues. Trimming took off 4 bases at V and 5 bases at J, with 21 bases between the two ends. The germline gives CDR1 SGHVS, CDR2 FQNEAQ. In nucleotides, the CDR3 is TGTGCCAGCAGCTCTCCACCTGGGGGACTCCCTAACAATGAGCAGTTCTTC. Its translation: CASSSPPGGLPNNEQFF. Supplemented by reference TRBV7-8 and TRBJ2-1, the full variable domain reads GAGVSQSPRYKVAKRGQDVALRCDPISGHVSLFWYQQALGQGPEFLTYFQNEAQLDKSGLPSDRFFAERPEGSVSTLKIQRTQQEDSAVYLCASSSPPGGLPNNEQFFGPGTRLTVL.

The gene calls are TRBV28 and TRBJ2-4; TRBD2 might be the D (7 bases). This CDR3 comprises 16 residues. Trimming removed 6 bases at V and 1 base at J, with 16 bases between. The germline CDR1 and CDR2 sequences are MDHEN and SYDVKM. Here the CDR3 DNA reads TGTGCCAGCAGCGTCGGGGGGCCCGGGGCCAAAAACATTCAGTACTTC. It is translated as CASSVGGPGAKNIQYF.

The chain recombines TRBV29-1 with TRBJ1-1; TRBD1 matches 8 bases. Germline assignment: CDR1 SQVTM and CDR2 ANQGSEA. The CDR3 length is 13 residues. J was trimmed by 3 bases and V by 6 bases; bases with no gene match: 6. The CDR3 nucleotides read TGCAGCGTCAGAAACAGGGGGGACACTGAAGCTTTCTTT. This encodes CSVRNRGDTEAFF.

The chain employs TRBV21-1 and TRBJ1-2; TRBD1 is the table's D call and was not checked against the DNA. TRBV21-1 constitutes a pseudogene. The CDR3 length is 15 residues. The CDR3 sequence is CASSTRDRFNYGYTF. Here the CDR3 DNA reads TGTGCCAGCAGCACCCGGGACAGATTTAACTATGGCTACACCTTC.

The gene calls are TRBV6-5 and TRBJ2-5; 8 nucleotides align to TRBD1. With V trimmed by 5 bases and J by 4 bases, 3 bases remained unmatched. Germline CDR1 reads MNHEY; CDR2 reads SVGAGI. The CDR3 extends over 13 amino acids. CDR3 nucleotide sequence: TGTGCCAGCAGTCCGACAGGGGCAGAGACCCAGTACTTC. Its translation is CASSPTGAETQYF.